These T cell receptor beta chains were read from a single sample in a study of blood T cell repertoires in COVID-19. Data came from immunoSEQ multiplex PCR; TCRdb stores just in-frame clones and leaves some out. The repertoire holds 270,000 or so clones, roughly nine tenths seen once, with about 12% in the top ten. Sequencing used peripheral blood. These receptor sequences come from a woman aged 25 to 39 with COVID-19, enrolled during active disease. The CDR3 runs from the conserved cysteine through the conserved F or W. A D gene is named only where the DNA matches it firmly. Clone sizes are given selectively: once, few, many, or a class where the clone is expanded.

j_gene | d_gene | v_gene | abundance | CDR3nt | CDR3aa
TRBJ2-7 | TRBD1 | TRBV27 | - | TGTGCCAGCAGCCGGGACAGTCCATACTACGAGCAGTACTTC | CASSRDSPYYEQYF
TRBJ1-2 | - | TRBV19 | - | TGTGCCAGTACCACGCAGGGTCAGTTAGGAGGCTACACCTTC | CASTTQGQLGGYTF
TRBJ2-7 | - | TRBV2 | - | TGTGCCAGCAGGGAAGAAGTAACTACTTACTCCTACGAGCAGTACTTC | CASREEVTTYSYEQYF
TRBJ1-1 | - | TRBV7-2 | once | TGTGCCAGCAGCCCAGCGGCGGCTGGGGAAACTGAAGCTTTCTTT | CASSPAAAGETEAFF
TRBJ2-7 | - | TRBV7-9 | - | TGTGCCAGCACCCCCGCCGGGAGCACAAAGAGAGACTTC | CASTPAGSTKRDF
TRBJ2-1 | - | TRBV2 | - | TGTGCCAGCAGTGAGGTCGGGCAGTTCTTC | CASSEVGQFF
TRBJ2-7 | TRBD2 | TRBV7-9 | - | TGTGCCAGCAGCACGGGACTACCCTACGAGCAGTACTTC | CASSTGLPYEQYF
TRBJ1-4 | TRBD1 | TRBV29-1 | - | TGCAGCGTTCAATCGACAGGGTTGGGTGAAAAACTGTTTTTT | CSVQSTGLGEKLFF
TRBJ1-1 | - | TRBV4-1 | - | TGCGCCAGCAGCCCGGTAGGGGAACTGAACACTGAAGCTTTCTTT | CASSPVGELNTEAFF
TRBJ2-1 | - | TRBV27 | - | TGTGCCAGCAGCCCCCCCTCGCTAGCGCCCTACAATGAGCAGTTCTTC | CASSPPSLAPYNEQFF
TRBJ2-2 | TRBD2 | TRBV18 | - | TGTGCCAGCTCACCTGCACTAGCGGGAAGCCTGGGCGGGGAGCTGTTTTTT | CASSPALAGSLGGELFF
TRBJ1-2 | - | TRBV2 | many | TGTGCCAGCAGTGTGGTAGGGGTTAACTATGGCTACACCTTC | CASSVVGVNYGYTF
TRBJ2-5 | - | TRBV18 | - | TGTGCCAGCTCACCACATCCGGGAAGGAAAGAGACCCAGTACTTC | CASSPHPGRKETQYF
TRBJ1-3 | - | TRBV12-3/TRBV12-4 | - | TGTGCCAGCAGTCCTCAGGTTAACACCATATATTTT | CASSPQVNTIYF
TRBJ2-4 | - | TRBV7-2 | - | TGTGCCAGCAGTTCTAGAGGGGGTGGGGTTAGAAACATTCAGTACTTC | CASSSRGGGVRNIQYF
TRBJ2-2 | - | TRBV6-6 | - | TGTGCCAGCAGCTCTGACACCGGGGAGCTGTTTTTT | CASSSDTGELFF
TRBJ2-5 | - | TRBV11-2 | - | TGTGCCAGCAGCTCGGACTTTCAAGAGACCCAGTACTTC | CASSSDFQETQYF
TRBJ1-5 | - | TRBV12-3/TRBV12-4 | - | TGTGCCAGCAGACGGAGCAATCAGCCCCAGCATTTT | CASRRSNQPQHF
TRBJ1-1 | - | TRBV3-1/TRBV3-2 | - | TGTGCCAGCAGCCCCCTCCAGGGGCAAATATCTGAAGCTTTCTTT | CASSPLQGQISEAFF
TRBJ1-5 | TRBD1 | TRBV24-1 | - | TGTGCCACCAGGGGACAGCCTAATCAGCCCCAGCATTTT | CATRGQPNQPQHF
TRBJ2-3 | TRBD2 | TRBV2 | - | TGTGCCAGCAGCCGCACTAGCGGGGGTACAGATACGCAGTATTTT | CASSRTSGGTDTQYF
TRBJ1-2 | - | TRBV2 | - | TGTGCCAGCGACGACTCGACCGCTCGAGCTAATGGCTACACCTTC | CASDDSTARANGYTF
TRBJ1-1 | TRBD1 | TRBV9 | - | TGTGCCAGCAGCTTCTCCGGGGGACAGGGGTCTGAAGCTTTCTTT | CASSFSGGQGSEAFF
TRBJ1-1 | - | TRBV2 | - | TGTGCCAGCAGTGAAGCCTTGCGCGAAGCTTTCTTT | CASSEALREAFF
TRBJ1-2 | TRBD1 | TRBV3-1/TRBV3-2 | - | TGTGCCAGCAGCCAAGGGACAGGGGGCATCTATGGCTACACCTTC | CASSQGTGGIYGYTF
TRBJ2-3 | - | TRBV21-1 | - | TGTGCCAGCAGCACCTCCCAAGGGGGGGTGGCGGCAGATACGCAGTATTTT | CASSTSQGGVAADTQYF